This T cell receptor beta chain was documented in a study of early T cells in non-severe SARS-CoV-2 infection. The wider study: The chains were unpaired, and the sequenced material was bulk RNA from unsorted whole blood.

Whole-study results and caveats: The matching step, a VDJdb search, favored anti-spike CD8 responses and missed private and CD4 specificities.

Trimming removed 4 bases at V and 6 bases at J, with 13 bases between. The length of the CDR3 is 13 residues. Germline V CDR1 and CDR2: MNHEY, SMNVEV (reference sequence). Individual cDNA molecules carried attached unique molecular identifiers. MiXCR, run by TCRdb on the 5' RACE reads, gives a single entry per CDR3 protein. Among 68,000 or so distinct CDR3 sequences listed, roughly 11% were seen once. This clonotype was observed at least ten times. The antigen remains unidentified. This chain uses TRBV27 with TRBJ2-7, with D possibly matching TRBD2 (5 bases). The sample comprised whole blood. The source is an adult who was a healthcare worker with PCR-confirmed SARS-CoV-2 infection or an uninfected control (not recorded which). CDR3 bases: TGTGCCAGCAGTTGGGGAGTAACGGGCGAGCAGTACTTC. Protein: CASSWGVTGEQYF.